This T cell receptor (beta chain) was captured in a study of T cell responses to AZD1222 COVID-19 vaccine. Whole-study results and caveats: Dominant at 160-218 and 743-854, vaccine-associated CD4 TCRs also spanned spike. Recipients of AZD1222 seropositive at baseline numbered only 5 or 6.

This CDR3 contains 13 residues. Germline CDR1 is SGHAT and CDR2 is FQNNGV. Using immunoSEQ multiplex PCR, the repertoire was profiled, and TCRdb retains in-frame clones only, with some absent. The table shows 130,000 or so clones, with approximately 91% occurring only once. On this clone itself: As yet, its antigen is unknown. The junction and the germline gene differ at one end; a read error may be behind it.

This material consisted of peripheral blood, taken 28 days after the second AZD1222 dose. The source is an adult who received the AZD1222 COVID-19 vaccine. The genes are TRBV11-2 and TRBJ1-3, with D unclear. The CDR3 loop reads CASSLEPGNTIYF. The CDR3 region has the DNA TGTGCCAGCAGCTTAGAGCCTGGGAACACCATATATTTT.